One sample yielded the 21 T cell receptor beta chains listed below, sequenced in a study of control samples from healthy donors and cancer patients. The protocol was immunoSEQ multiplex PCR, while the TCRdb copy is restricted to in-frame clones and leaves out a portion. This table holds 100,000 to 150,000 clones, about 88% found once. The material sequenced was blood. The receptor set was obtained from a man aged 45-60 years in good health.

The V gene is TRBV9, the J gene TRBJ2-2; no firm D call. Trimming removed 0 bases from V and 6 bases from J, with 12 bases in between. CDR1 and CDR2 (germline): SGDLS, YYNGEE. The CDR3 totals 15 residues. The CDR3 DNA follows: TGTGCCAGCAGCGTAGGTTCCATTTCGGCCGGGGAGCTGTTTTTT. This gives the protein CASSVGSISAGELFF.

The V call is TRBV9, the J call TRBJ1-1, with D possibly matching TRBD1 (5 bases). Germline V gene lookup returns CDR1 SGDLS and CDR2 YYNGEE. The CDR3 has 11 amino acids. With 3 bases removed from V and 8 bases from J, the gap between germline ends came to 8 bases. The CDR3 protein is CASSGGEEAFF. The CDR3 coding sequence is TGTGCCAGCAGCGGGGGGGAGGAAGCTTTCTTT.

The chain employs TRBV5-1 and TRBJ2-3, with a weak D call TRBD2 (6 bases). Deletions cut 0 bases from V and 5 bases from J, with 10 bases between. This CDR3 spans 14 amino acids. In germline, CDR1 is SGHRS, CDR2 YFSETQ. Here the CDR3 reads CASSLEVAVDTQYF. The CDR3 coding sequence is TGCGCCAGCAGCTTGGAGGTAGCGGTAGATACGCAGTATTTT.

As for this clone: This sample also contains other DNA sequences that code for the same CDR3. The rearrangement joins TRBV27 to TRBJ2-7; D not certain. This CDR3 spans 13 amino acids. CDR1 and CDR2 from the germline V gene are MNHEY and SMNVEV (reference sequence). V was clipped by 5 bases and J by 3 bases, with 11 bases between them. In nucleotides, the CDR3 is TGTGCCAGCAGTCTAAGGACGGGCTACGAGCAGTACTTC. It encodes CASSLRTGYEQYF.

The chain carries TRBV28 and TRBJ2-1, with 7 bases fitting TRBD2. The V segment lost 5 bases and the J segment 2 bases; nucleotides outside the gene matches: 9. The CDR3 extends over 16 amino acids. The germline CDR1 and CDR2 sequences are MDHEN and SYDVKM. CDR3 amino acids: CASSPLTSPTYNEQFF. The CDR3 DNA reads as TGTGCCAGCAGTCCCCTGACTAGCCCAACCTACAATGAGCAGTTCTTC.

This chain uses TRBV6-2 or TRBV6-3 with TRBJ2-3; D not resolved. V was clipped by 2 bases and J by 9 bases, with 6 bases between them. Germline V CDR1 and CDR2: MNHEY, SVGEGT. The CDR3 loop spans 11 amino acids. As DNA, the CDR3 is TGTGCCAGCAGTTACATAGAAACGCAGTATTTT. This codes for CASSYIETQYF.

V is TRBV18 and J is TRBJ2-2; the match to TRBD1 covers 7 bases. The CDR3 loop spans 15 amino acids. Trimming at V came to 9 bases and at J to 0 bases, leaving 7 bases not matched to a gene. CDR1 is KGHSH, CDR2 LQKENI, per germline. CDR3 DNA: TGTGCCAGTATGGGACAGAGAGCGAACACCGGGGAGCTGTTTTTT. As protein: CASMGQRANTGELFF. The complete variable domain, with remaining parts taken from reference TRBV18 and TRBJ2-2, reads NAGVMQNPRHLVRRRGQEARLRCSPMKGHSHVYWYRQLPEEGLKFMVYLQKENIIDESGMPKERFSAEFPKEGPSILRIQQVVRGDSAAYFCASMGQRANTGELFFGEGSRLTVL.

This clone was seen only once. The V call is TRBV30, the J call TRBJ1-2; the D is unclear. Germline CDR1 GTSNPN, CDR2 SVGIG (reference sequence). Trimming removed 2 bases at V and 1 base at J, with 11 bases between. The CDR3 has 14 residues. CDR3 amino acids: CAWSPDSVNYGYTF. DNA of the CDR3: TGTGCCTGGAGTCCTGATTCGGTTAACTATGGCTACACCTTC. Variable domain in full (rest from reference TRBV30 and TRBJ1-2): SQTIHQWPATLVQPVGSPLSLECTVEGTSNPNLYWYRQAAGRGLQLLFYSVGIGQISSEVPQNLSASRPQDRQFILSSKKLLLSDSGFYLCAWSPDSVNYGYTFGSGTRLTVV.

This clone appeared a single time. V is TRBV27 and J is TRBJ2-7; D gene unclear. The germline V gene encodes CDR1 MNHEY and CDR2 SMNVEV (reference sequence). The CDR3 has 13 residues. The ends were cut back, 4 bases at V and 2 bases at J, with 9 bases in the middle. For the CDR3, the DNA is TGTGCCAGCAGTTATAGGGAAGCCTACGAGCAGTACTTC. Translation: CASSYREAYEQYF.

The V and J genes are TRBV19 and TRBJ1-1; D remains unclear. Trimming stripped 2 bases from V and 1 base from J, with 8 bases between. Germline V gives CDR1 LNHDA, CDR2 SQIVND (reference sequence). The CDR3 is 14 residues long. CDR3 in amino acids: CASSIMDTNTEAFF. DNA of the CDR3: TGTGCCAGTAGTATAATGGATACGAACACTGAAGCTTTCTTT.

Details on this clone: One end of the junction is discordant with germline, which a read error may explain. The gene calls are TRBV27 and TRBJ2-7; D is possibly TRBD1 (6 bases). This CDR3 has 14 amino acids. The germline CDR1 and CDR2 sequences are MNHEY and SMNVEV (reference sequence). CDR3 bases: TGTGCCAGCAGTTTATTTGGGGGCTCCCACGAGCAGTACTTC. It encodes CASSLFGGSHEQYF.

The chain combines TRBV7-9 with TRBJ2-5; no definite D call. There are 15 residues in the CDR3. Looked up from germline, CDR1 is SEHNR and CDR2 is FQNEAQ (reference sequence). Trimming took off 1 base at V and 2 bases at J, with 11 bases between the two ends. CDR3 amino acids: CASSLGSFGQETQYF. CDR3 bases: TGTGCCAGCAGCTTAGGCTCCTTCGGGCAAGAGACCCAGTACTTC.

CDR3 DNA: TGTGCCAGCAGCCGACCGGGGGATCAGCCCCAGCATTTT. It is translated as CASSRPGDQPQHF. The J gene is TRBJ1-5, the V gene TRBV5-5, with D possibly matching TRBD1 (5 bases). V was shortened by 4 bases and J by 5 bases, with 10 bases between the two germline ends. This CDR3 is 13 amino acids long. Germline V lookup: CDR1 SGHKS, CDR2 YYEKEE (reference sequence).

For the CDR3, the DNA is TGTGCCAGCAGTTTAATCCGGGATGAGCAGTTCTTC. Amino acid sequence: CASSLIRDEQFF. The rearrangement uses TRBV12-3 or TRBV12-4 and TRBJ2-1; the D is unclear. The V end lost 2 bases, the J end lost 8 bases, and 7 bases lay between the germline ends. CDR3 length: 12 amino acids.

The rearrangement joins TRBV5-1 to TRBJ2-1; 9 bases fit TRBD1. Germline values: CDR1 SGHRS, CDR2 YFSETQ. The CDR3 totals 16 residues. Unmatched junction bases numbered 11, after V lost 4 bases and J lost 6 bases. CDR3 residues: CASSARTGATFNEQFF. The CDR3 DNA follows: TGCGCCAGCAGCGCACGGACAGGGGCAACCTTCAATGAGCAGTTCTTC.

This rearrangement joins TRBV5-1 to TRBJ2-7; tentatively, D is TRBD2 (5 bases). This CDR3 has 13 residues. Per the germline V gene, CDR1 is SGHRS and CDR2 is YFSETQ. V was clipped by 1 base and J by 6 bases, with 11 bases between them. For the CDR3, the DNA is TGCGCCAGCAGCTTGAAACCCGAGGGCGAGCAGTACTTC. As protein: CASSLKPEGEQYF.

The rearrangement links TRBV24-1 to TRBJ2-5; D perhaps matches TRBD2 (6 bases). Germline-derived CDR1 and CDR2 are KGHDR and SFDVKD. The CDR3 has 15 amino acids. V lost 4 bases, J lost 1 base, and 12 bases lay in between. The CDR3 nucleotides read TGTGCCACCAGTGAACCGGGACTTCTCCAAGAGACCCAGTACTTC. This sequence encodes CATSEPGLLQETQYF.

CDR3 sequence: CASSPDRGLTDTQYF. The CDR3 region has the DNA TGTGCCAGCTCACCGGACAGGGGGCTAACAGATACGCAGTATTTT. V is TRBV18 and J is TRBJ2-3; 11 nucleotides agree with TRBD1. This CDR3 region has 15 residues. The germline CDR1 and CDR2 sequences are KGHSH and LQKENI. After removal of 3 bases from V and 3 bases from J, the junction contained 2 bases not matched to a gene.

The chain uses TRBV4-2 and TRBJ2-2; D is ambiguous. CDR1 and CDR2 from the germline V gene are LGHNA and YNFKEQ. The CDR3 has 14 amino acids. V was clipped by 1 base and J by 6 bases, with 9 bases between them. The CDR3 spells CASSQVSPPGELFF. In nucleotides, the CDR3 is TGTGCCAGCAGCCAAGTCTCTCCCCCCGGGGAGCTGTTTTTT.

The chain recombines TRBV28 with TRBJ2-7; D might be TRBD1 or TRBD2, each matching 5 bases. The germline CDR1 and CDR2 sequences are MDHEN and SYDVKM. The CDR3 runs 15 residues. V was pared by 3 bases and J by 5 bases, with 17 bases between. The CDR3 nucleotides read TGTGCCAGCAGTTTTTCCTCAGGGCCGGGGAACGAGCAGTACTTC. This codes for CASSFSSGPGNEQYF.

CDR3 nucleotide sequence: TGTGCCAGCAGGGGATCGAACACCGGGGAGCTGTTTTTT. Translated: CASRGSNTGELFF. The V gene is TRBV28, the J gene TRBJ2-2; no clear D gene. Between the trimmed V and J ends, which lost 6 bases and 0 bases, there was a span of 5 bases. This CDR3 has 13 residues. Germline CDR1 reads MDHEN; CDR2 reads SYDVKM.